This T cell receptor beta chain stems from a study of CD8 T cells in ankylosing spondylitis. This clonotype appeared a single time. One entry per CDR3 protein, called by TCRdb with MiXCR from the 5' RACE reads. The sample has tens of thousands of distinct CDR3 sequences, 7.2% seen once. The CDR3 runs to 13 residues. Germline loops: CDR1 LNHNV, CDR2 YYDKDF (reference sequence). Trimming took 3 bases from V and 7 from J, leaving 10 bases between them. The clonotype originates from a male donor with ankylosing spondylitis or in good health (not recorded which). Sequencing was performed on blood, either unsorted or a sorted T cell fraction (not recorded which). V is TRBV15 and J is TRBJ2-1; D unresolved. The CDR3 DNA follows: TGTGCCACCAGCAGTGGTGGGTCAAATGAGCAGTTCTTC. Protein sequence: CATSSGGSNEQFF. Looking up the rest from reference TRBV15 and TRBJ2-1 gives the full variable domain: DAMVIQNPRYQVTQFGKPVTLSCSQTLNHNVMYWYQQKSSQAPKLLFHYYDKDFNNEADTPDNFQSRRPNTSFCFLDIRSPGLGDTAMYLCATSSGGSNEQFFGPGTRLTVL.